The 6 T cell receptor beta chains in this list originate from one sample, sequenced in a study of spatial heterogeneity in lung cancer. These receptors lack a known antigen. TCRdb reprocessed the 5' RACE reads with MiXCR, giving one entry per CDR3 protein. The data hold 14,000 or so distinct CDR3 sequences, with about 4.4% observed a single time. Time point defined: sample taken at primary tumor resection. Study observations and caveats: Expanded intratumoral alpha and beta TCR counts tracked tumor mutation counts.

This material consisted of lung tumor tissue, taken at surgery. These receptors came from a female donor with early-stage non-small cell lung cancer.

In this sample, this clonotype turned up many times. This beta chain represents an off-target read in a library built for alpha chains; its size is of limited meaning. The J gene is TRBJ1-2, the V gene TRBV27; TRBD1 might be the D (6 bases). The V gene's germline CDR1 is MNHEY and CDR2 SMNVEV (reference sequence). V lost 3 bases, J lost 8 bases, and 19 bases lay in between. This CDR3 spans 15 amino acids. In nucleotides, the CDR3 is TGTGCCAGCAGTTTCTCCCTAGGGACATCAGCAGGCTACACCTTC. It is translated as CASSFSLGTSAGYTF.

This clonotype turned up a few times. This beta chain was picked up by a library intended for alpha chains and is off target, so its count carries little meaning. The rearrangement joins TRBV11-2 to TRBJ1-3, with D unresolved. The V gene lost 4 bases and the J gene lost 2 bases, with 21 bases spanning the gap. The CDR3 is 18 residues long. The germline V gene has CDR1 SGHAT and CDR2 FQNNGV. The CDR3 here is CASSSRYGVPGAGNTIYF. CDR3 DNA: TGTGCCAGCAGCTCCCGATACGGGGTGCCGGGAGCTGGAAACACCATATATTTT.

The sample holds many counts of this clonotype. The library was designed around alpha chains, so this beta chain is a stray read whose abundance carries little weight. The chain joins TRBV4-1 to TRBJ1-5; D is ambiguous. With 0 bases removed from V and 0 bases from J, the gap between germline ends came to 9 bases. The CDR3 extends over 16 amino acids. Germline V gene sequence: CDR1 MGHRA, CDR2 YSYEKL. CDR3 coding DNA: TGCGCCAGCAGCCAAGAAGTGGCAGCTAGCAATCAGCCCCAGCATTTT. This encodes CASSQEVAASNQPQHF.

In the case of this clonotype: This beta chain represents an off-target read in a library built for alpha chains; its size is of limited meaning. This sequence joins TRBV29-1 and TRBJ1-4, with a possible D match to TRBD1 (5 bases). CDR3 length: 13 residues. The germline gives CDR1 SQVTM, CDR2 ANQGSEA. Deletions cut 5 bases from V and 7 bases from J, with 14 bases between. CDR3 DNA: TGCAGCGTTACGAGGGCCGGGGGTGAAAAACTGTTTTTT. Translated, it gives CSVTRAGGEKLFF.

Many counts were recorded for this clonotype. The library was built for alpha chains, so this beta chain is an off-target read and its size means little. V is TRBV27 and J is TRBJ2-7, with 11 bases aligning to TRBD2. Germline-derived CDR1 and CDR2 are MNHEY and SMNVEV (reference sequence). The V and J ends lost 2 bases and 0 bases, in that order; junction bases with no gene match: 12. The CDR3 sequence is 19 residues long. The CDR3 reads CASSLGVLAGGPRSYEQYF. DNA for the CDR3: TGTGCCAGCAGTTTAGGGGTCCTAGCGGGGGGACCTCGCTCCTACGAGCAGTACTTC.

This clonotype appeared many times. This beta chain is off target for a library built for alpha chains, so its abundance means little. This chain links TRBV7-3 with TRBJ2-5, with 7 bases lining up with TRBD2. Germline trimming cut 5 bases from V and 4 bases from J; bases unmatched to any gene: 10. The germline CDR1 and CDR2 sequences are SGHTA and FQGTGA. CDR3 length equals 15 residues. CDR3: CASSRWGRVGETQYF. CDR3 DNA: TGTGCCAGCAGCAGATGGGGGAGGGTTGGAGAGACCCAGTACTTC.